This TCR beta chain was sequenced during a study of regulatory T cells in long-lasting Graves disease. Whole-study findings and limits: With a small sample size, accuracy may have been reduced.

The ends lost 3 bases at V and 5 bases at J; junction bases unmatched: 11. This CDR3 spans 16 amino acids. According to the study, TCR beta libraries were built with iRepertoire HTBI primers and CDR3-region Arm-PCR. Each CDR3 protein gets one entry after TCRdb re-called the multiplex PCR reads with MiXCR. This table holds around 400,000 distinct CDR3 sequences, less than 25% found once. Time point: persistent/refractory GD, antithyroid drugs over 5 years with positive TRAb. Researchers made the TCR library from RNA that was extracted from PBMCs. This clonotype was seen many times. Antigen: not known. The V call is TRBV12-3 or TRBV12-4, the J call TRBJ1-1; TRBD1 aligns across 8 bases. The receptor was isolated from a female donor with Graves disease. This sample comprised peripheral blood mononuclear cells (PBMCs), obtained when the disease was refractory, from a patient treated with antithyroid drugs. The chain's CDR3 is CASSFESGTGETEAFF. CDR3 DNA sequence: TGTGCCAGCAGTTTCGAATCCGGGACAGGAGAGACTGAAGCTTTCTTT.